The present T cell receptor beta chain was sequenced within a study of regulatory T cells in long-lasting Graves disease. General study results and limits: Persistent Graves' patients showed a TCR diversity that was lower than that of newly diagnosed ones. There were preferences for TRBV28, TRBJ1-2 and TRBJ2-5 in persistent disease.

CDR3 regions were amplified by Arm-PCR using iRepertoire HTBI primers to build TCR beta libraries. TCRdb re-derived calls from the multiplex PCR reads in MiXCR, one entry per CDR3 protein. The table shows about 620,000 distinct CDR3 sequences, with around 15% occurring only once. As for this clonotype: What it binds is unknown.

CDR1 is SGDLS and CDR2 is YYNGEE in the germline V gene. The trim removed 2 bases at V and 5 bases at J, leaving 4 bases unmatched. CDR3 length: 15 residues. Documented time point: newly diagnosed GD, antithyroid drugs for less than 3 months. There was RNA extracted from PBMCs, and the TCR library was made from it. The sample was also reused in another study, on T cells in Graves' hyperthyroidism and ophthalmopathy. That report adds: Absent ophthalmopathy progression within 18 months defined stable Graves' hyperthyroidism. An initial round of RT-PCR targeting the TCR CDR3 relied on the HTBI primer set.

The specimen comprised peripheral blood mononuclear cells (PBMCs), sampled at new diagnosis, from a patient treated with antithyroid drugs. The sequence was collected from a woman aged 25 to 45 with Graves disease. This chain connects TRBV9 to TRBJ2-2, with 9 bases lining up with TRBD1. CDR3 sequence reads: CASSVMGQGTGELFF. The CDR3 coding sequence is TGTGCCAGCAGCGTTATGGGACAGGGAACCGGGGAGCTGTTTTTT. Variable domain in full (rest from reference TRBV9 and TRBJ2-2): DSGVTQTPKHLITATGQRVTLRCSPRSGDLSVYWYQQSLDQGLQFLIQYYNGEERAKGNILERFSAQQFPDLHSELNLSSLELGDSALYFCASSVMGQGTGELFFGEGSRLTVL.